This T cell receptor (beta chain) was observed in a study of cytomegalovirus exposure and HLA in healthy donors. Study conclusions and caveats: Rates of TCR association differed by HLA locus in a later analysis, with DRB1 highest and HLA-C lowest. What was likely a sequencing artifact was a cluster of highly shared sequence variants. Reports state that TCR beta sequences accurately predicted most subjects' HLA-A and HLA-B alleles.

This CDR3 comprises 15 residues. Germline lookup yields CDR1 WNHNN and CDR2 SYGVQD (reference sequence). J lost 6 bases, V lost 4 bases, and 6 bases had no gene match. Vbeta (60) and Jbeta (13) primers were used in the PCR. Produced via immunoSEQ multiplex PCR; TCRdb's table is partial and in-frame only. Among 110,000 to 150,000 clones listed, nearly 10% were seen once. As to this clone: No antigen is known for it.

V and J are TRBV10-1 and TRBJ2-2; 9 bases fit TRBD1. The clonotype originates from a man aged 50-60 years in good health and CMV-seronegative. The sequenced sample consisted of PBMCs. The CDR3 reads CASSVKRQGAGELFF. The CDR3, as DNA: TGCGCCAGCAGTGTTAAACGACAGGGGGCCGGGGAGCTGTTTTTT.